The 18 T cell receptor beta chains in this list originate from one sample, sequenced in a study of blood T cell repertoires in COVID-19. Profiled with immunoSEQ multiplex PCR; TCRdb holds only in-frame clones, not every one. The sample gives around 190,000 clones, 70% to 85% of which show up once; 3.2% is in the top ten. The sequenced sample consisted of PBMCs or T cells enriched from blood (not recorded which). Source of these receptors: a woman in her thirties who had recovered from COVID-19.

This clone was detected a few times. The chain joins TRBV14 to TRBJ2-7; TRBD2 might be the D (6 bases). Trimming cost V 8 bases and J 6 bases, with 17 bases left between them. Germline CDR1 reads SGHDN; CDR2 reads FVKESK. The CDR3 spans 13 residues. The CDR3 coding sequence is TGTGCCAGCGGGACTGATTCTCTAGGCGAGCAGTACTTC. This translates into CASGTDSLGEQYF.

This chain uses TRBV7-2 with TRBJ2-4; TRBD1 is a possible D gene (6 bases). Germline lookup yields CDR1 SGHTA and CDR2 FQGNSA. Trimming removed 6 bases at V and 6 bases at J, with 9 bases between. This CDR3 comprises 12 residues. This CDR3 is CASRTQGNIQYF. The CDR3 DNA is TGTGCCAGCAGGACACAGGGAAACATTCAGTACTTC.

This chain links TRBV6-1 with TRBJ1-2, with D perhaps TRBD1 (5 bases). Deletions cut 0 bases from V and 3 bases from J, with 8 bases between. Germline CDR1 and CDR2: MNHNS and SASEGT. The CDR3 contains 14 residues. The CDR3 DNA is TGTGCCAGCAGTGAAGCCGTCAGGGACTATGGCTACACCTTC. This translates into CASSEAVRDYGYTF.

This clone was observed a handful of times. The genes are TRBV19 and TRBJ1-4; TRBD1 might be the D (5 bases). The CDR3 extends over 13 amino acids. Germline lookup yields CDR1 LNHDA and CDR2 SQIVND (reference sequence). Deletions cut 9 bases from V and 6 bases from J, with 14 bases between. The CDR3 DNA reads TGTGCCAGCCAGGGAATAGGAGATGAAAAACTGTTTTTT. Translating gives CASQGIGDEKLFF. Full variable domain (missing parts from reference TRBV19 and TRBJ1-4): DGGITQSPKYLFRKEGQNVTLSCEQNLNHDAMYWYRQDPGQGLRLIYYSQIVNDFQKGDIAEGYSVSREKKESFPLTVTSAQKNPTAFYLCASQGIGDEKLFFGSGTQLSVL.

The chain links TRBV10-2 to TRBJ1-1; possibly TRBD1 for D (5 bases). V was trimmed by 7 bases and J by 4 bases, leaving 13 bases between them. The CDR3 has 13 amino acids. CDR1 is WSHSY, CDR2 SAAADI, per germline. CDR3 region: CASTWGVATEAFF. In DNA, the CDR3 is TGCGCCAGCACATGGGGGGTGGCCACTGAAGCTTTCTTT.

The rearrangement joins TRBV5-8 to TRBJ1-1; TRBD1 matches 10 bases. Per germline, CDR1 SGHTS and CDR2 YDEGEE. With V trimmed by 3 bases and J by 5 bases, 1 base remained unmatched. The CDR3 contains 13 residues. The CDR3 reads CASSSDRGTEAFF. CDR3 bases: TGTGCCAGCAGCTCGGACAGGGGGACTGAAGCTTTCTTT. Combining the CDR3 with reference TRBV5-8 and TRBJ1-1 gives the whole variable domain EAGVTQSPTHLIKTRGQQATLRCSPISGHTSVYWYQQALGLGLQFLLWYDEGEERNRGNFPPRFSGRQFPNYSSELNVNALELEDSALYLCASSSDRGTEAFFGQGTRLTVV.

This clone was detected a few times. CDR3 sequence: CASSLGLAGGYEQYF. The DNA for the CDR3 is TGTGCCAGCAGCTTGGGACTAGCGGGAGGCTACGAGCAGTACTTC. The chain is built from TRBV7-2 and TRBJ2-7; 15 positions agree with TRBD2. Unmatched junction bases numbered 0, after V lost 3 bases and J lost 3 bases. The germline V gene has CDR1 SGHTA and CDR2 FQGNSA. This CDR3 comprises 15 residues.

This clone came up once. The gene calls are TRBV5-1 and TRBJ1-4; 9 nucleotides line up with TRBD1. CDR3 length: 15 amino acids. Germline V gives CDR1 SGHRS, CDR2 YFSETQ. V was clipped by 5 bases and J by 8 bases; unmatched bases: 10. CDR3 bases: TGCGCCAGCAGGGAGGCCGGGACAGGGAGCGAAAAACTGTTTTTT. The encoded protein is CASREAGTGSEKLFF.

The chain joins TRBV19 to TRBJ2-3; 8 nucleotides align to TRBD2. V shed 7 bases, J shed 1 base, and the junction held 10 bases outside the gene matches. CDR1 is LNHDA, CDR2 SQIVND, per germline (reference sequence). This CDR3 is 16 amino acids long. The CDR3 DNA follows: TGTGCCAGTAAACTAGCGGATCTAGGAGGCACAGATACGCAGTATTTT. Translated: CASKLADLGGTDTQYF.

This sequence joins TRBV3-1 (or the pseudogene TRBV3-2) and TRBJ2-1, with a tentative D call TRBD2 (6 bases). With 0 bases removed from V and 5 bases from J, the gap between germline ends came to 20 bases. Germline lookup yields CDR1 LGHDT and CDR2 YNNKEL (reference sequence). The CDR3 covers 18 residues. The DNA for the CDR3 is TGTGCCAGCAGCCAAGAATTTGGAGGGCTCGTTACCAACAATGAGCAGTTCTTC. It codes for CASSQEFGGLVTNNEQFF.

This clone was picked up a small number of times. The CDR3 DNA reads TGTGCCAGCAGCCCAAGACTGTACACCGGGGAGCTGTTTTTT. Its translation is CASSPRLYTGELFF. The chain joins TRBV3-1 (or the pseudogene TRBV3-2) to TRBJ2-2; D not resolved. The CDR3 sequence is 14 residues long. The germline gives CDR1 LGHDT, CDR2 YNNKEL (reference sequence). Trimming shortened V by 4 bases and J by 3 bases, and 9 bases separated the two germline ends.

This sequence joins TRBV11-1 and TRBJ1-2; 11 bases fit TRBD1. The V gene end was trimmed by 4 bases and the J gene end by 4 bases; junction bases not matched to a gene: 5. The germline CDR1 and CDR2 sequences are SGHAT and FQDESV (reference sequence). This CDR3 is 15 amino acids long. Here the CDR3 DNA reads TGTGCCAGCAGCTCTAGGACAGGGGGCGGCTATGGCTACACCTTC. Its protein product is CASSSRTGGGYGYTF.

V gene TRBV6-6 combines with J gene TRBJ1-1; 8 nucleotides line up with TRBD1. The CDR3 is 13 amino acids. CDR1 and CDR2 (germline): MNHNY, SVGAGI (reference sequence). V lost 5 bases to trimming and J lost 7 bases; unmatched junction nucleotides: 6. The CDR3 nucleotides read TGTGCCAGCAGTCAGGGGGCGCTCATTGAAGCTTTCTTT. It translates to CASSQGALIEAFF.

The chain couples TRBV19 to TRBJ1-2; 8 bases map to TRBD1. In germline, CDR1 is LNHDA, CDR2 SQIVND (reference sequence). Losses at the gene ends were 2 bases for V and 0 bases for J; bases not matched to a gene: 8. The CDR3 loop spans 17 amino acids. The CDR3 nucleotides are TGTGCCAGTAGTATATGGGGCAGGGGGCCGACTAACTATGGCTACACCTTC. Translation: CASSIWGRGPTNYGYTF.

The V call is TRBV9, the J call TRBJ1-2, with D tentatively TRBD1 (5 bases). The CDR3 spans 15 residues. The V end was cut by 2 bases, the J end by 3 bases, with 14 bases between. The germline CDR1 and CDR2 sequences are SGDLS and YYNGEE. The DNA of the CDR3 is TGTGCCAGCAGCGTTGAGGGGACTAGTGACTATGGCTACACCTTC. Protein sequence: CASSVEGTSDYGYTF.

The chain carries TRBV5-1 and TRBJ1-4, with 7 bases matching TRBD1. Germline lookup yields CDR1 SGHRS and CDR2 YFSETQ. J gave up 3 bases and V 0 bases, and 5 bases lay outside the gene matches. This CDR3 comprises 16 residues. DNA for the CDR3: TGCGCCAGCAGCTTGGAAGGGGGCGAGGCTAATGAAAAACTGTTTTTT. Translating it yields CASSLEGGEANEKLFF. Drawing the rest from reference TRBV5-1 and TRBJ1-4, the complete variable domain is KAGVTQTPRYLIKTRGQQVTLSCSPISGHRSVSWYQQTPGQGLQFLFEYFSETQRNKGNFPGRFSGRQFSNSRSEMNVSTLELGDSALYLCASSLEGGEANEKLFFGSGTQLSVL.

This clone was detected ten times or more. This rearrangement joins TRBV10-3 to TRBJ1-3; maybe TRBD1 (6 bases). Trimming removed 10 bases from V and 4 bases from J, with 11 bases in between. The CDR3 totals 12 residues. Germline-derived CDR1 and CDR2 are ENHRY and SYGVKD. The DNA for the CDR3 is TGTGCCAGCCGGACAGCAGGAAACACCATATATTTT. Protein: CASRTAGNTIYF.

The chain uses TRBV28 and TRBJ1-5; no definite D call. The CDR3 consists of 15 residues. CDR1 is MDHEN and CDR2 is SYDVKM in the germline V gene. Trimming stripped 3 bases from V and 0 bases from J, with 9 bases between. The CDR3 sequence: CASSLISGSNQPQHF. CDR3 DNA sequence: TGTGCCAGCAGTTTGATTTCAGGTAGCAATCAGCCCCAGCATTTT. The full variable domain, its missing parts supplied by reference TRBV28 and TRBJ1-5, is DVKVTQSSRYLVKRTGEKVFLECVQDMDHENMFWYRQDPGLGLRLIYFSYDVKMKEKGDIPEGYSVSREKKERFSLILESASTNQTSMYLCASSLISGSNQPQHFGDGTRLSIL.